These 3 T cell receptor beta chains were all obtained from the same sample, sequenced in a study of TIL therapy for anti-PD-1-resistant metastatic lung cancer. Time point described: pre-treatment sample, taken before nivolumab and TIL therapy. Tumor tissue came from excised metastases, mostly pleural nodules or supraclavicular lymph nodes. This was the immunoSEQ v3 assay. Libraries were prepared by immunoSEQ multiplex PCR; TCRdb keeps only in-frame clonotypes and omits some of them. The sample carries 95,000 or so clones, roughly 65% recorded once. Sequencing was performed on tumor tissue, taken at baseline. The receptors originated from a person aged 25 to 80 with non-small cell lung cancer.

This clone was recorded a few times. The chain carries TRBV12-3 or TRBV12-4 and TRBJ2-3; no clear D gene. Trimming shortened V by 8 bases and J by 7 bases, and 10 bases separated the two germline ends. The CDR3 length is 11 residues. Written as DNA, the CDR3 is TGTGCCAGCCACTACCGAAATACGCAGTATTTT. Its translation: CASHYRNTQYF.

The chain recombines TRBV28 with TRBJ2-5; TRBD2 matches at 8 bases. V shed 6 bases and J 7 bases; nucleotides not matched to a gene: 7. Per germline, CDR1 MDHEN and CDR2 SYDVKM. CDR3 length: 13 residues. Here the CDR3 reads CASRTPGGATQYF. DNA of the CDR3: TGTGCCAGCAGGACCCCCGGGGGGGCGACCCAGTACTTC.

CDR3 DNA sequence: TGTGCCAGCAGTCAGACTAGCGGGACTTACAATGAGCAGTTCTTC. Residues: CASSQTSGTYNEQFF. The V and J genes are TRBV6-5 and TRBJ2-1, with 11 bases matching TRBD2. J lost 4 bases, V lost 5 bases, and 4 bases had no gene match. Germline V gives CDR1 MNHEY, CDR2 SVGAGI. The CDR3 has 15 amino acids.